This TCR beta chain stems from a study of T cell responses to AZD1222 COVID-19 vaccine. General study results and limits: It should be noted that donors were predominantly white British and more often female, and clonal diversity was possibly underestimated.

The table came from immunoSEQ multiplex PCR; TCRdb's copy has only in-frame clones and leaves some out. The sample has 90,000 or so clones; about 86% are singletons. Points on this clone: Its specificity is unknown.

Germline V CDR1 and CDR2: MDHEN, SYDVKM. Trimming cost V 3 bases and J 4 bases, with 12 bases left between them. The CDR3 has 15 residues. The receptor's source is an adult in good health. The chain links TRBV28 to TRBJ1-4; possibly TRBD1 for D (6 bases). Here the sequenced sample was peripheral blood, taken on day 0 of AZD1222 vaccination. The CDR3 sequence is CASSFGGALNEKLFF. The CDR3 DNA follows: TGTGCCAGCAGTTTCGGGGGGGCCCTTAATGAAAAACTGTTTTTT.